This T cell receptor (beta chain) was sequenced during a study of blood T cell repertoires in COVID-19. In the study overall: Both acute and convalescent COVID-19 samples were obtained from the United States, Italy and Spain. Sources were T cells, B-cell-depleted T cells, or PBMCs; the material itself was cDNA or gDNA.

Authors' analysis steps: Amplification with reference gene primers provided the estimates of nucleated cell counts. TCRdb keeps only in-frame clones here, not all; method: immunoSEQ multiplex PCR. V, J and clone size are taken as reported in that table, and D and trimming were inferred from the DNA itself. The repertoire holds hundreds of thousands of clones, approximately 90% seen once, with approximately 0.66% in the top ten. The ends were cut back, 2 bases at V and 0 bases at J, with 13 bases in the middle. CDR3 length: 16 residues. Germline CDR1 reads KGHSH; CDR2 reads LQKENI. The chain carries TRBV18 and TRBJ1-2; D uncertain. What was sequenced was peripheral blood. This TCR derives from a man aged 35-49 years with acute or convalescent COVID-19. The CDR3 DNA is TGTGCCAGCTCACCAGTTCCCGGAGGTTCTAACTATGGCTACACCTTC. As protein: CASSPVPGGSNYGYTF.